The 27 T cell receptor beta chains below come from one sample, sequenced in a study of beta chain features in type 1 diabetes. General study points: Moderate but significant shortening of TCRB CDR3s was recorded in all four CD4+ subsets from Type 1 diabetes patients.

Their antigens are not known. Reverse transcription of all isolated RNA meant that expressed TCRB transcripts were sequenced. Repertoires were generated with immunoSEQ multiplex PCR, while TCRdb's copy carries only in-frame clones and drops some. This sample yields hundreds of thousands of clones, of which approximately 10% are seen a single time; around 0.017% belongs to the top ten. The sequencing sample was made of naive CD4+ T cells from blood. These receptors were collected from a man younger than 45 with type 1 diabetes.

The gene calls are TRBV5-1 and TRBJ2-2; the D gene is possibly TRBD1 (5 bases). Germline-derived CDR1 and CDR2 are SGHRS and YFSETQ. The CDR3 has 16 amino acids. V was pared by 0 bases and J by 0 bases, with 9 bases between. The CDR3 DNA sequence: TGCGCCAGCAGCTTGGACAGGCTCGCGAACACCGGGGAGCTGTTTTTT. Amino acid sequence: CASSLDRLANTGELFF. The whole variable domain, remainder taken from reference TRBV5-1 and TRBJ2-2, is KAGVTQTPRYLIKTRGQQVTLSCSPISGHRSVSWYQQTPGQGLQFLFEYFSETQRNKGNFPGRFSGRQFSNSRSEMNVSTLELGDSALYLCASSLDRLANTGELFFGEGSRLTVL.

The chain has TRBV29-1 and TRBJ2-3; D may be TRBD1 (6 bases). This CDR3 has 12 amino acids. Germline V CDR1 and CDR2: SQVTM, ANQGSEA. Trimming removed 3 bases at V and 3 bases at J, with 7 bases between. The chain's CDR3 is CSVEGATDTQYF. The DNA for the CDR3 is TGCAGCGTTGAGGGGGCAACAGATACGCAGTATTTT.

This chain links TRBV5-1 with TRBJ2-7, with a possible D match to TRBD2 (5 bases). V was pared by 5 bases and J by 0 bases, with 15 bases between. Germline lookup yields CDR1 SGHRS and CDR2 YFSETQ. The length of the CDR3 is 15 residues. This CDR3 reads CASSLRPGNSYEQYF. The CDR3 DNA reads TGCGCCAGCAGTTTGCGTCCGGGGAACTCCTACGAGCAGTACTTC.

The genes are TRBV27 and TRBJ1-6; D gene unclear. The CDR3 has 12 residues. The V gene's germline CDR1 is MNHEY and CDR2 SMNVEV (reference sequence). Trimming shortened V by 6 bases and J by 14 bases, and 14 bases separated the two germline ends. The DNA for the CDR3 is TGTGCCAGCAGCCGGTTTCCTCTATCCCTCCACTTT. Its protein product is CASSRFPLSLHF.

V and J are TRBV18 and TRBJ1-2; TRBD1 is a possible D gene (5 bases). V was clipped by 0 bases and J by 6 bases, with 8 bases between them. The germline V gene has CDR1 KGHSH and CDR2 LQKENI. The CDR3 has 13 residues. CDR3 protein: CASSPPARDGYTF. CDR3 DNA sequence: TGTGCCAGCTCACCACCGGCCAGGGATGGCTACACCTTC.

Only a few counts were recorded for this clone. The chain uses TRBV27 and TRBJ2-3; tentative D call: TRBD2 (7 bases). The CDR3 loop spans 15 amino acids. V was pared by 6 bases and J by 6 bases, with 19 bases between. Germline CDR1 is MNHEY and CDR2 is SMNVEV (reference sequence). DNA for the CDR3: TGTGCCAGCAGCCTTGTGACGGGGGGCGGGGATACGCAGTATTTT. Protein: CASSLVTGGGDTQYF.

The chain has TRBV7-3 and TRBJ2-2; 9 nucleotides line up with TRBD2. CDR1 is SGHTA and CDR2 is FQGTGA in the germline V gene. The CDR3 covers 14 residues. J lost 4 bases, V lost 5 bases, and 2 bases had no gene match. The CDR3, as DNA: TGTGCCAGCAGCGGCGGGGGGGGCACCGGGGAGCTGTTTTTT. Encoded protein: CASSGGGGTGELFF.

As to this clone: The junction departs from germline at one end; a sequencing error may be responsible. This chain uses TRBV19 with TRBJ2-2, with D perhaps TRBD1 (6 bases). This CDR3 has 12 residues. Germline-derived CDR1 and CDR2 are LNHDA and SQIVND (reference sequence). The DNA of the CDR3 is TGTGCTAGTAACCAGGGGTCCGGGGAGCTGTTTTTT. Its translation: CASNQGSGELFF.

The V and J genes are TRBV5-4 and TRBJ1-1; tentatively, D is TRBD1 (5 bases). The CDR3 covers 14 residues. Germline CDR1 reads SGHNT; CDR2 reads YYREEE (reference sequence). Trimming took off 3 bases at V and 5 bases at J, with 14 bases between the two ends. Written as DNA, the CDR3 is TGTGCCAGCAGCTCGGCGGGGGTCGGTACTGAAGCTTTCTTT. This gives the protein CASSSAGVGTEAFF.

V usage is TRBV2 and J usage is TRBJ1-4; D is undetermined. The germline V gene has CDR1 SNHLY and CDR2 FYNNEI. The ends were cut back, 4 bases at V and 8 bases at J, with 8 bases in the middle. The length of the CDR3 is 12 residues. The CDR3, as DNA: TGTGCCAGCAGTGTCGGTCGGGAAAAACTGTTTTTT. Its translation is CASSVGREKLFF.

The rearrangement joins TRBV6-5 to TRBJ1-5; a possible D gene is TRBD1 (5 bases). Germline values: CDR1 MNHEY, CDR2 SVGAGI. Trimming cost V 6 bases and J 5 bases, with 8 bases left between them. CDR3 length: 12 amino acids. CDR3 amino acids: CASRTRDQPQHF. DNA for the CDR3: TGTGCCAGCAGAACCAGGGATCAGCCCCAGCATTTT.

The chain joins TRBV19 to TRBJ2-6; TRBD2 is a possible D gene (5 bases). V lost 6 bases and J lost 2, with 8 bases in between. Germline V gives CDR1 LNHDA, CDR2 SQIVND (reference sequence). CDR3 length: 14 residues. Here the CDR3 DNA reads TGTGCCAGTAGGGACGGGGCTGGGGCCAACGTCCTGACTTTC. It yields the protein CASRDGAGANVLTF.

This clone has more than one count but fewer than ten. V usage is TRBV4-2 and J usage is TRBJ2-4; 9 bases are shared with TRBD1. The CDR3 runs to 15 residues. The germline V gene has CDR1 LGHNA and CDR2 YNFKEQ. The junction had 8 bases not matched to a gene; V was cut back by 2 bases and J by 9 bases. The CDR3 loop reads CASSQPRDRVGIQYF. The CDR3, as DNA: TGTGCCAGCAGCCAACCCCGGGACAGGGTTGGCATTCAGTACTTC.

This clone has only a few counts. V is TRBV5-4 and J is TRBJ2-1; possibly TRBD2 for D (6 bases). Germline assignment: CDR1 SGHNT and CDR2 YYREEE (reference sequence). Trimming removed 0 bases from V and 0 bases from J, with 13 bases in between. CDR3 length equals 17 residues. This CDR3 is CASSLGSAGSSYNEQFF. CDR3 sequence (DNA): TGTGCCAGCAGCTTGGGATCTGCGGGGAGCTCCTACAATGAGCAGTTCTTC.

This clone was seen a handful of times. The gene calls are TRBV18 and TRBJ2-2; 8 nucleotides match TRBD1. Germline V CDR1 and CDR2: KGHSH, LQKENI. With V trimmed by 0 bases and J by 13 bases, 7 bases remained unmatched. This CDR3 is built from 14 residues. CDR3 protein: CASSPPNGQGRLFF. Written as DNA, the CDR3 is TGTGCCAGCTCACCACCGAACGGACAGGGAAGGCTGTTTTTT. Filled out from reference TRBV18 and TRBJ2-2, the complete variable domain reads NAGVMQNPRHLVRRRGQEARLRCSPMKGHSHVYWYRQLPEEGLKFMVYLQKENIIDESGMPKERFSAEFPKEGPSILRIQQVVRGDSAAYFCASSPPNGQGRLFFGEGSRLTVL.

V usage is TRBV18 and J usage is TRBJ2-7; TRBD1 is a possible D gene (6 bases). The CDR3 contains 13 residues. Trimming cost V 5 bases and J 4 bases, with 12 bases left between them. CDR1 is KGHSH, CDR2 LQKENI, per germline. The CDR3, as DNA: TGTGCCAGCTCATCTGGACAGCGTTACGAGCAGTACTTC. Its protein is CASSSGQRYEQYF.

This chain links TRBV5-1 with TRBJ2-1, with D unclear. With 2 bases removed from V and 5 bases from J, the gap between germline ends came to 5 bases. This CDR3 is 12 amino acids long. In germline, CDR1 is SGHRS, CDR2 YFSETQ. CDR3 region: CASSLLHNEQFF. The DNA of the CDR3 is TGCGCCAGCAGCTTACTACACAATGAGCAGTTCTTC.

V usage is TRBV5-1 and J usage is TRBJ1-6; D unresolved. From germline, CDR1 is SGHRS and CDR2 YFSETQ. Trimming removed 0 bases at V and 7 bases at J, with 11 bases between. The CDR3 spans 15 residues. DNA of the CDR3: TGCGCCAGCAGCTTGGACGGTGAGGGAAATTCACCCCTCCACTTT. Protein product: CASSLDGEGNSPLHF.

V gene TRBV5-1 combines with J gene TRBJ1-1; D is uncertain. Between the trimmed V and J ends, which lost 0 bases and 6 bases, there was a span of 12 bases. The CDR3 is 14 amino acids. Germline assignment: CDR1 SGHRS and CDR2 YFSETQ. The CDR3 here is CASSLAGFGAEAFF. The CDR3 coding sequence is TGCGCCAGCAGCTTGGCAGGATTCGGGGCTGAAGCTTTCTTT.

This clone has just a few counts. V gene TRBV7-2 combines with J gene TRBJ2-4; TRBD2 matches 8 bases. The germline V gene encodes CDR1 SGHTA and CDR2 FQGNSA. The trim removed 7 bases at V and 3 bases at J, leaving 5 bases unmatched. This CDR3 has 14 amino acids. The CDR3 is CASTVAGHKNIQYF. DNA for the CDR3: TGTGCCAGCACCGTAGCGGGGCACAAAAACATTCAGTACTTC.

This clone occurred a few times. The chain joins TRBV7-9 to TRBJ2-3; D is possibly TRBD2 (5 bases). V shed 4 bases and J shed 5 bases, with 13 bases lying between them. The CDR3 spans 14 residues. CDR1 is SEHNR, CDR2 FQNEAQ, per germline (reference sequence). CDR3 bases: TGTGCCAGCAGCTCTGCCTCGGCGGGAGATACGCAGTATTTT. This translates into CASSSASAGDTQYF.

This clone was observed a few times. The chain uses TRBV19 and TRBJ1-5; no clear D gene. Trimming shortened V by 3 bases and J by 7 bases, and 13 bases separated the two germline ends. Germline-derived CDR1 and CDR2 are LNHDA and SQIVND (reference sequence). CDR3 length: 14 residues. Written as DNA, the CDR3 is TGTGCCAGTAGTATGGTCCGGGTAAGCCAGCCCCAGCATTTT. Its translation: CASSMVRVSQPQHF. Looking up the rest from reference TRBV19 and TRBJ1-5 gives the full variable domain: DGGITQSPKYLFRKEGQNVTLSCEQNLNHDAMYWYRQDPGQGLRLIYYSQIVNDFQKGDIAEGYSVSREKKESFPLTVTSAQKNPTAFYLCASSMVRVSQPQHFGDGTRLSIL.

This clone showed up just a few times. The V gene is TRBV9, the J gene TRBJ2-1; 8 nucleotides align to TRBD2. The CDR3 totals 17 residues. V lost 7 bases and J lost 0; bases outside the gene matches: 12. CDR1 and CDR2 (germline): SGDLS, YYNGEE. The CDR3 sequence: CASSVRGGLGSYNEQFF. CDR3 DNA sequence: TGTGCCAGCTCGGTCCGGGGGGGCCTGGGCTCCTACAATGAGCAGTTCTTC. The variable domain in full, completed from reference TRBV9 and TRBJ2-1, reads DSGVTQTPKHLITATGQRVTLRCSPRSGDLSVYWYQQSLDQGLQFLIQYYNGEERAKGNILERFSAQQFPDLHSELNLSSLELGDSALYFCASSVRGGLGSYNEQFFGPGTRLTVL.

This clone was detected a few times. The chain carries TRBV5-1 and TRBJ2-3; possible D gene TRBD1, 5 bases. V was pared by 2 bases and J by 6 bases, with 13 bases between. The CDR3 is 14 residues long. Germline lookup yields CDR1 SGHRS and CDR2 YFSETQ. The CDR3 loop reads CASSLSVPGDTQYF. Here the CDR3 DNA reads TGCGCCAGCAGCTTAAGTGTTCCAGGGGATACGCAGTATTTT. Filled out from reference TRBV5-1 and TRBJ2-3, the complete variable domain reads KAGVTQTPRYLIKTRGQQVTLSCSPISGHRSVSWYQQTPGQGLQFLFEYFSETQRNKGNFPGRFSGRQFSNSRSEMNVSTLELGDSALYLCASSLSVPGDTQYFGPGTRLTVL.

The rearrangement links TRBV4-2 to TRBJ2-2, with TRBD2 matching 13 bases. J gave up 5 bases and V 0 bases, and 9 bases lay outside the gene matches. The germline CDR1 and CDR2 sequences are LGHNA and YNFKEQ. The CDR3 loop spans 19 amino acids. CDR3 protein: CASSQDIGLAGAITGELFF. The CDR3 DNA reads as TGTGCCAGCAGCCAAGATATCGGACTAGCGGGGGCCATAACCGGGGAGCTGTTTTTT.

This clone occurred a few times. The rearrangement joins TRBV5-1 to TRBJ2-5, with 8 bases fitting TRBD2. After removal of 4 bases from V and 0 bases from J, the junction contained 2 bases not matched to a gene. Germline V gene lookup returns CDR1 SGHRS and CDR2 YFSETQ. CDR3 length: 14 residues. For the CDR3, the DNA is TGCGCCAGCAGCGGCGGGGGGTACCAAGAGACCCAGTACTTC. This gives the protein CASSGGGYQETQYF.

This chain joins TRBV19 and TRBJ1-1, with 8 bases lining up with TRBD1. CDR1 LNHDA and CDR2 SQIVND come from the germline V gene (reference sequence). This CDR3 spans 14 amino acids. The V segment lost 6 bases and the J segment 0 bases; nucleotides outside the gene matches: 3. CDR3 bases: TGTGCCAGTAGAAGGACAGGGATGAACACTGAAGCTTTCTTT. It encodes CASRRTGMNTEAFF.